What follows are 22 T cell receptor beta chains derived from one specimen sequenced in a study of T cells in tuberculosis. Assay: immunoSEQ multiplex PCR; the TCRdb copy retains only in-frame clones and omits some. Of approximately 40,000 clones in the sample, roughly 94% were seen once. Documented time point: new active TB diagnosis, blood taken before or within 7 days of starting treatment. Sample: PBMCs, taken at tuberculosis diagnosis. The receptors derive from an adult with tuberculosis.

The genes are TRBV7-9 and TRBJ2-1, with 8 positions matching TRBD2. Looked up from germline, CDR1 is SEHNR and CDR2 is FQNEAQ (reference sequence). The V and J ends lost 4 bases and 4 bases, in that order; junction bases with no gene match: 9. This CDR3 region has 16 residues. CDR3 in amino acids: CASSSHLRGVYNEQFF. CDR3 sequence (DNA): TGTGCCAGCAGCTCCCACTTGCGGGGGGTATACAATGAGCAGTTCTTC.

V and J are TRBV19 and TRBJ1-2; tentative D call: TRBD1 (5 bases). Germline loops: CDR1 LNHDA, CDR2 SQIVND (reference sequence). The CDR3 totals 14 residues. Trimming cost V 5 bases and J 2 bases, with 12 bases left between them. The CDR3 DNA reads TGTGCCAGTAGTCCGACAGTCCTCAACTATGGCTACACCTTC. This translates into CASSPTVLNYGYTF.

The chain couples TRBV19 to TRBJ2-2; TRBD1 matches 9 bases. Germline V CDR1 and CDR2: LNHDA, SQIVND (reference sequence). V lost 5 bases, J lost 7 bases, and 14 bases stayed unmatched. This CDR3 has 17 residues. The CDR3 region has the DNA TGTGCCAGTAGTGACCGAAGGACAGGGGTACGGATCGGGGAGCTGTTTTTT. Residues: CASSDRRTGVRIGELFF.

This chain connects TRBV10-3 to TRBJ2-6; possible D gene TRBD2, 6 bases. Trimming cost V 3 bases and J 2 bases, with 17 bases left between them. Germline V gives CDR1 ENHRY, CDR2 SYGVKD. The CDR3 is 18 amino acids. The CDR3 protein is CAISDPLGAGTGANVLTF. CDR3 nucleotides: TGTGCCATCAGTGATCCGCTCGGGGCGGGGACTGGGGCCAACGTCCTGACTTTC.

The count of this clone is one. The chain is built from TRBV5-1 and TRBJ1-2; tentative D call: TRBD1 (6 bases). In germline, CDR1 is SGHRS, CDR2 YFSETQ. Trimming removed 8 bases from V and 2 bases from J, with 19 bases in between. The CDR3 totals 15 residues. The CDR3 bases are TGCGCCAGTTCGTCGGAACAGGGCCAGAACTATGGCTACACCTTC. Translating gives CASSSEQGQNYGYTF.

CDR3 region: CSVFLSYNEQFF. For the CDR3, the DNA is TGCAGCGTTTTCCTATCCTACAATGAGCAGTTCTTC. The V and J genes are TRBV29-1 and TRBJ2-1; D call uncertain. The CDR3 extends over 12 amino acids. V lost 5 bases and J 1 base, leaving 6 bases between the germline ends. CDR1 SQVTM and CDR2 ANQGSEA come from the germline V gene.

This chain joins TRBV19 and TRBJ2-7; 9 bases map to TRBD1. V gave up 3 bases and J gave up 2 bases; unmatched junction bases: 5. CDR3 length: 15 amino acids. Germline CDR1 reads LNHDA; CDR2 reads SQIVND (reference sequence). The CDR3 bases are TGTGCCAGTAGTATCCTGACAGGGGGTACCTACGAGCAGTACTTC. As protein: CASSILTGGTYEQYF.

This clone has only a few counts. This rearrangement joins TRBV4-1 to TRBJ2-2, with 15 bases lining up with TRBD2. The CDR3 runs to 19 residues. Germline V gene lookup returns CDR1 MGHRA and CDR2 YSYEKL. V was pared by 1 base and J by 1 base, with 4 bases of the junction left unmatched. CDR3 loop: CASSQVLGLAGGNTGELFF. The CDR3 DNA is TGCGCCAGCAGCCAAGTTCTGGGACTAGCGGGGGGGAACACCGGGGAGCTGTTTTTT.

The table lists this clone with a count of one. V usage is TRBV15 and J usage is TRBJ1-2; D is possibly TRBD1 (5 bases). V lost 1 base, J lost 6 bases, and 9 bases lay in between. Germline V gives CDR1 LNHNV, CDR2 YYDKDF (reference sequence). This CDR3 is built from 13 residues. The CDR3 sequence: CATSRAGADGYTF. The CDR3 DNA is TGTGCCACCAGCAGAGCTGGGGCCGATGGCTACACCTTC.

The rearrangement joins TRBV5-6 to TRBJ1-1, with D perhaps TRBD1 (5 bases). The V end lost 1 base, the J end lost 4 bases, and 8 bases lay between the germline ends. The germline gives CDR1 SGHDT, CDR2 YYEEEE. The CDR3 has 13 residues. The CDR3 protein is CASSLTGGTEAFF. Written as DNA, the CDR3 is TGTGCCAGCAGCTTGACGGGGGGCACTGAAGCTTTCTTT.

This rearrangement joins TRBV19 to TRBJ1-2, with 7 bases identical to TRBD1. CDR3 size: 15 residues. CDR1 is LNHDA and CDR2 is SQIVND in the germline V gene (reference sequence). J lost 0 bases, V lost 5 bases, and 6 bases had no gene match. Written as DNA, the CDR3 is TGTGCCAGTAGTGCATACAGGGGCTCTAACTATGGCTACACCTTC. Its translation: CASSAYRGSNYGYTF.

The chain's CDR3 is CACTEEGRIWNTEAFF. CDR3 nucleotide sequence: TGTGCCTGTACGGAGGAGGGAAGGATTTGGAACACTGAAGCTTTCTTT. This chain links TRBV30 with TRBJ1-1; no clear D gene. V was trimmed by 6 bases and J by 1 base, leaving 21 bases between them. The germline V gene encodes CDR1 GTSNPN and CDR2 SVGIG (reference sequence). This CDR3 comprises 16 residues.

The DNA for the CDR3 is TGTGCCAGCAGTTTATGGGGGGACAGCTACAATGAGCAGTTCTTC. This translates into CASSLWGDSYNEQFF. V usage is TRBV27 and J usage is TRBJ2-1; D is possibly TRBD1 (7 bases). This CDR3 comprises 15 residues. With 1 base removed from V and 3 bases from J, the gap between germline ends came to 10 bases. Germline V gene data show CDR1 as MNHEY and CDR2 as SMNVEV (reference sequence).

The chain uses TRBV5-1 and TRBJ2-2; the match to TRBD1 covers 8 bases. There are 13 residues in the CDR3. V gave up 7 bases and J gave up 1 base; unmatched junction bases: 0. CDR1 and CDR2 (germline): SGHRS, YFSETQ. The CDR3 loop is CASDRGNTGELFF. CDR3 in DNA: TGCGCCAGCGACAGGGGGAACACCGGGGAGCTGTTTTTT.

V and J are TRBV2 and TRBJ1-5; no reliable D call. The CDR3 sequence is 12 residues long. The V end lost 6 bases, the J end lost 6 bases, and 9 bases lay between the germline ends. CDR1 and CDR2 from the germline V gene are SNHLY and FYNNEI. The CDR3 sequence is CASSRSSQPQHF. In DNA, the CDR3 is TGTGCCAGCAGCCGGAGCTCTCAGCCCCAGCATTTT.

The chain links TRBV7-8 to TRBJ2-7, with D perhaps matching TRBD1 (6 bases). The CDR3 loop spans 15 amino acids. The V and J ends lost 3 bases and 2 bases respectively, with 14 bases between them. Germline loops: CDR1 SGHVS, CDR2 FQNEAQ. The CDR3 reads CASSLDSSAAYEQYF. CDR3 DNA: TGTGCCAGCAGCTTGGACAGTTCAGCGGCCTACGAGCAGTACTTC.

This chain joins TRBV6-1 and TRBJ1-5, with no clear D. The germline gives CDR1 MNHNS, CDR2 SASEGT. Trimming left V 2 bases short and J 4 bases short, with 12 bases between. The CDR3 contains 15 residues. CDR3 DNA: TGTGCCAGCAGTGAATATCCAGGAATGAATCAGCCCCAGCATTTT. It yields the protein CASSEYPGMNQPQHF.

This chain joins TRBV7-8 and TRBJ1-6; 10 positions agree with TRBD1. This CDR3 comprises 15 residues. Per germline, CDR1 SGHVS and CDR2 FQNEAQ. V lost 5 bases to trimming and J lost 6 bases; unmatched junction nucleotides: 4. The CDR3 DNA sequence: TGTGCCAGCAGCGTCCGGGACAGGGGTAATTCACCCCTCCACTTT. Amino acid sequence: CASSVRDRGNSPLHF.

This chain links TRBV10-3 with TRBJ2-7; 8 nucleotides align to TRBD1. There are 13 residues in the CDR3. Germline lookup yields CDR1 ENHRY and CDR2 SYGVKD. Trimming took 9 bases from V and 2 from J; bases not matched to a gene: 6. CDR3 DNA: TGTGCCATTGGACAGGGCAGCCCCTACGAGCAGTACTTC. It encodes CAIGQGSPYEQYF.

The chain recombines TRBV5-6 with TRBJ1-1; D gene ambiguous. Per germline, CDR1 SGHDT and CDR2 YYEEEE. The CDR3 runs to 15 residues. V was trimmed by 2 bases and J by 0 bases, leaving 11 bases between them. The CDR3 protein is CASSFNAGMNTEAFF. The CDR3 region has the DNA TGTGCCAGCAGCTTCAATGCGGGAATGAACACTGAAGCTTTCTTT.

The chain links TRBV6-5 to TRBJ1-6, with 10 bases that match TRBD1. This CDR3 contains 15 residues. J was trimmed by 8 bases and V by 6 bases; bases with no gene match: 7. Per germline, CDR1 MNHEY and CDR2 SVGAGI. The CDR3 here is CASSPRDRGYSPLHF. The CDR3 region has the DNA TGTGCCAGCAGCCCACGGGACAGGGGTTATTCACCCCTCCACTTT.

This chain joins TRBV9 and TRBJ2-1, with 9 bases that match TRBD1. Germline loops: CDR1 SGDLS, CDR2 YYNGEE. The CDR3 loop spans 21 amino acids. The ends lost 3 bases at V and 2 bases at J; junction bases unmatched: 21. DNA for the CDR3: TGTGCCAGCAGCGCGCCCCCGGGGAGGGACAGGGCTAGTTTGGCCTACAATGAGCAGTTCTTC. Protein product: CASSAPPGRDRASLAYNEQFF. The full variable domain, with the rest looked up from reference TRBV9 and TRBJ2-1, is DSGVTQTPKHLITATGQRVTLRCSPRSGDLSVYWYQQSLDQGLQFLIQYYNGEERAKGNILERFSAQQFPDLHSELNLSSLELGDSALYFCASSAPPGRDRASLAYNEQFFGPGTRLTVL.